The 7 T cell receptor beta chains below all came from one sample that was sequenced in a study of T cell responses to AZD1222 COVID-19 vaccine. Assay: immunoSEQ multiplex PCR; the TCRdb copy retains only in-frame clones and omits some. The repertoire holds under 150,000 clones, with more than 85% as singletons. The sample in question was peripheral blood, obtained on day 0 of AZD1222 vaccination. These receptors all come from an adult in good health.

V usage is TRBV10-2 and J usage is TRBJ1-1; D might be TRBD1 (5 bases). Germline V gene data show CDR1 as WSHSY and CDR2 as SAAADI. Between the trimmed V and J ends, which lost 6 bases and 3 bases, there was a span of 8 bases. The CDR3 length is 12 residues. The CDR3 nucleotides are TGCGCCAGCAGCCCAGGGTACACTGAAGCTTTCTTT. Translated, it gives CASSPGYTEAFF.

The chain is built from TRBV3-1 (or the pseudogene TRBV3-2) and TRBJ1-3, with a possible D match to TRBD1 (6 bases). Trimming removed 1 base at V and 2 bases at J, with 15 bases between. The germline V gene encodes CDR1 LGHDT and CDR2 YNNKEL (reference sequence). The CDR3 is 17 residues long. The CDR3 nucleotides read TGTGCCAGCAGCCAAGGGGGGGCGGGAGCGCCTGGAAACACCATATATTTT. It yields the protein CASSQGGAGAPGNTIYF.

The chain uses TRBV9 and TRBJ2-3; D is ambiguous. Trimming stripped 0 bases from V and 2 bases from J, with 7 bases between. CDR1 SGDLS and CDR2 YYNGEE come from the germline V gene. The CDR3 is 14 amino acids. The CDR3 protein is CASSVADVTDTQYF. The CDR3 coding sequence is TGTGCCAGCAGCGTAGCGGACGTCACAGATACGCAGTATTTT.

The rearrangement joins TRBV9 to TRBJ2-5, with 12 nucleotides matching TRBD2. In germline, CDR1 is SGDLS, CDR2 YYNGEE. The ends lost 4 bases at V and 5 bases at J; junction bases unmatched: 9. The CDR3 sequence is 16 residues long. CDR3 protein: CASSLLAGGISETQYF. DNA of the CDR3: TGTGCCAGCAGCCTACTAGCGGGGGGCATTTCGGAGACCCAGTACTTC.

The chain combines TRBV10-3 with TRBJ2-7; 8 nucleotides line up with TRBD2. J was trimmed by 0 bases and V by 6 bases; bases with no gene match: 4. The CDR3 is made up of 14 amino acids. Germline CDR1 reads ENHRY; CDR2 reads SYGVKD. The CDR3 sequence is CAISTGTSSYEQYF. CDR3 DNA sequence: TGTGCCATCAGCACCGGGACTAGCTCCTACGAGCAGTACTTC.

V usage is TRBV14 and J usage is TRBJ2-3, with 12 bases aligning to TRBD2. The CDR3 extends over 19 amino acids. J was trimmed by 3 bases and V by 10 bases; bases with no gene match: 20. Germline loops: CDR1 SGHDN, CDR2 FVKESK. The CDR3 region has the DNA TGTGCCACACACGGGGGGGTCTGGGTGACTAGCGGGAGAACAGATACGCAGTATTTT. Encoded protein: CATHGGVWVTSGRTDTQYF.

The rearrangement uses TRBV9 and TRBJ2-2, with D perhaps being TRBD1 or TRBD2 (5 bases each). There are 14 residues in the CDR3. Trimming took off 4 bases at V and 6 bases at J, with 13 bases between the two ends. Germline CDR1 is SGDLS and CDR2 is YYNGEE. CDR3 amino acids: CASSPQRDAGELFF. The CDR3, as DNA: TGTGCCAGCAGCCCCCAACGGGACGCCGGGGAGCTGTTTTTT. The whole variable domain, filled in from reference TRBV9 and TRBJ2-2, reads DSGVTQTPKHLITATGQRVTLRCSPRSGDLSVYWYQQSLDQGLQFLIQYYNGEERAKGNILERFSAQQFPDLHSELNLSSLELGDSALYFCASSPQRDAGELFFGEGSRLTVL.